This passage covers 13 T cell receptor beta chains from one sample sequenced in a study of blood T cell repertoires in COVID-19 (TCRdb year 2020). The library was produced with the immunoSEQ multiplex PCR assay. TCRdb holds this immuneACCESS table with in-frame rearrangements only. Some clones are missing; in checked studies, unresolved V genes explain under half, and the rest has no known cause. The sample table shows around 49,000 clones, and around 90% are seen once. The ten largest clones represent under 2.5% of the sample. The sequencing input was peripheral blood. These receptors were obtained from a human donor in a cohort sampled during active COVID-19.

The CDR3 here is CASSLGQPQPQHF. The CDR3 nucleotides read TGTGCCAGCAGCTTAGGACAGCCTCAGCCCCAGCATTTT. V is TRBV7-2 and J is TRBJ1-5, with D possibly being TRBD1 (5 bases). The germline V gene encodes CDR1 SGHTA and CDR2 FQGNSA. V was pared by 1 base and J by 6 bases, with 7 bases between. The length of the CDR3 is 13 residues.

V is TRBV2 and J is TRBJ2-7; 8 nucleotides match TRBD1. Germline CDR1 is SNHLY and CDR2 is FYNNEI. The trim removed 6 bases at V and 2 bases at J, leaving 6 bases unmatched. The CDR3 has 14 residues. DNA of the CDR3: TGTGCCAGCAGAGACAGGGGCCTGACCTACGAGCAGTACTTC. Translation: CASRDRGLTYEQYF.

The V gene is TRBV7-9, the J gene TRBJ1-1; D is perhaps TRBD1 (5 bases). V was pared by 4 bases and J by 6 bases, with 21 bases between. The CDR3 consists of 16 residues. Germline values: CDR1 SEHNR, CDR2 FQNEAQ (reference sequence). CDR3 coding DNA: TGTGCCAGCAGCTCTGGGGGGAGGTCATTGGTCGCTGAAGCTTTCTTT. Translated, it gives CASSSGGRSLVAEAFF.

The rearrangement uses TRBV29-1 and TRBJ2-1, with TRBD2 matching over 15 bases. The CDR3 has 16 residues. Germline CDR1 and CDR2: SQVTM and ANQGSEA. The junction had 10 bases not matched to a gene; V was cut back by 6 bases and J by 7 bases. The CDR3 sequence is CSVAGLAGGHLNEQFF. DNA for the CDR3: TGCAGCGTAGCCGGACTAGCGGGGGGGCACCTGAATGAGCAGTTCTTC.

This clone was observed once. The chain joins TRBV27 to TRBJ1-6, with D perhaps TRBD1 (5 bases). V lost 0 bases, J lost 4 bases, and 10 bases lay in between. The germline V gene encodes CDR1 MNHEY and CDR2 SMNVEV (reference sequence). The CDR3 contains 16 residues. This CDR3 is CASSLSGVGYNSPLHF. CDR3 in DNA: TGTGCCAGCAGTTTATCAGGGGTCGGGTATAATTCACCCCTCCACTTT.

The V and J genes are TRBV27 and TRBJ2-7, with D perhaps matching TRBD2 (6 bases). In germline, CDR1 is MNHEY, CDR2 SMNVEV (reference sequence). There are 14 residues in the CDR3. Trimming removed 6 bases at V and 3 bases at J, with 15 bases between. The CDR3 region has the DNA TGTGCCAGCAGCCGACCGGGACTGGGCTACGAGCAGTACTTC. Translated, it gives CASSRPGLGYEQYF.

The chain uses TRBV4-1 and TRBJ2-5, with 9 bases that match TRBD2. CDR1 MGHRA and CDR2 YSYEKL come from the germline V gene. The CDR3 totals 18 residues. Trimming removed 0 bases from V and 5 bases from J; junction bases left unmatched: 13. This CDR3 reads CASSQDWGRAGGPETQYF. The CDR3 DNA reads TGCGCCAGCAGCCAAGATTGGGGTCGTGCGGGAGGGCCGGAGACCCAGTACTTC.

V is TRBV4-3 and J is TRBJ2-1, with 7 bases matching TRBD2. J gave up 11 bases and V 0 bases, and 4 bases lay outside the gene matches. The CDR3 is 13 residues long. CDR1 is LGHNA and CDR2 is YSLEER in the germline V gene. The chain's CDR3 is CASSQEVGRKQFF. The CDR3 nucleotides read TGCGCCAGCAGCCAAGAAGTCGGGAGGAAGCAGTTCTTC.

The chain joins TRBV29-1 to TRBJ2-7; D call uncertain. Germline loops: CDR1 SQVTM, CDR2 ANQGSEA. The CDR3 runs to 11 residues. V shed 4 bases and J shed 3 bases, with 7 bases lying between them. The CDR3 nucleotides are TGCAGCGTTGTTGGAGTCTACGAGCAGTACTTC. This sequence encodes CSVVGVYEQYF.

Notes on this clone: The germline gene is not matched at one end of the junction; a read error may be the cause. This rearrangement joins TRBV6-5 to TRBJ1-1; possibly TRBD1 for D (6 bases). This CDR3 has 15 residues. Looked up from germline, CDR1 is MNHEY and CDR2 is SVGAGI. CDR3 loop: CASRTNTGLNTEAFF. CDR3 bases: TGTGCCAGCAGAACCAATACAGGGTTGAATACTGAAGCTTTCTTT.

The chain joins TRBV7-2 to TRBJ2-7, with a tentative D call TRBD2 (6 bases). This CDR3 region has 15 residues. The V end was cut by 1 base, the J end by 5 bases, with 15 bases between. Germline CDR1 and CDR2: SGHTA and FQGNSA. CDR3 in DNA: TGTGCCAGCAGCTTAGAGGCGGGGCGAATCGACGAGCAGTACTTC. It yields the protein CASSLEAGRIDEQYF.

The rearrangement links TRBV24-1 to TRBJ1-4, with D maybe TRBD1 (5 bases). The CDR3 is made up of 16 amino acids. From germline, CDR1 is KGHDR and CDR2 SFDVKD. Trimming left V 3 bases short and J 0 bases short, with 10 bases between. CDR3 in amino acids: CATSDARGTTNEKLFF. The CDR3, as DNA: TGTGCCACCAGTGATGCTAGGGGTACAACTAATGAAAAACTGTTTTTT.

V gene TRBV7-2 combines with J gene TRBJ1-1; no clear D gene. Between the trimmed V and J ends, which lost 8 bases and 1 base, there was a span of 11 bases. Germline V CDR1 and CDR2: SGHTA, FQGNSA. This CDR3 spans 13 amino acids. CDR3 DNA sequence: TGTGCCAGCGGAGCCGTGGGGAACACTGAAGCTTTCTTT. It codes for CASGAVGNTEAFF.